The 27 T cell receptor beta chains in this list originate from one sample, sequenced in a study of blood T cell repertoires in COVID-19. This table comes from immunoSEQ multiplex PCR, and its TCRdb copy is limited to in-frame clones, with some not included. The sample records approximately 50,000 clones, approximately 85% being singletons. The sample comprised peripheral blood. These receptors all come from a man in his sixties with acute or convalescent COVID-19.

This clone has only one observation. This chain uses TRBV4-1 with TRBJ2-4; D may be TRBD1 (6 bases). Germline V gene data show CDR1 as MGHRA and CDR2 as YSYEKL. V lost 3 bases to trimming and J lost 2 bases, with 14 bases between them. The CDR3 length is 16 residues. The CDR3 loop is CASSQLTGIPKNIQYF. The CDR3 nucleotides are TGCGCCAGCAGCCAGCTAACAGGGATCCCCAAAAACATTCAGTACTTC.

The rearrangement links TRBV2 to TRBJ1-2; the D gene is possibly TRBD1 (6 bases). From germline, CDR1 is SNHLY and CDR2 FYNNEI. The length of the CDR3 is 14 residues. The V gene lost 1 base and the J gene lost 0 bases, with 6 bases spanning the gap. In nucleotides, the CDR3 is TGTGCCAGCAGTGAAGACAGGGCTAACTATGGCTACACCTTC. It encodes CASSEDRANYGYTF.

This chain connects TRBV9 to TRBJ1-3; D might be TRBD1 (5 bases). Trimming pared 4 bases from V and 0 bases from J, leaving 14 bases between. The CDR3 has 16 residues. Per germline, CDR1 SGDLS and CDR2 YYNGEE. CDR3 residues: CASSQGTENSGNTIYF. The CDR3 DNA sequence: TGTGCCAGCAGCCAAGGGACTGAAAACTCTGGAAACACCATATATTTT.

The chain links TRBV18 to TRBJ1-2; perhaps TRBD1 as D (6 bases). CDR1 and CDR2 (germline): KGHSH, LQKENI. This CDR3 spans 14 amino acids. Trimming cost V 6 bases and J 2 bases, with 13 bases left between them. This chain's CDR3 is CASSPRDTNYGYTF. The CDR3 DNA follows: TGTGCCAGCTCCCCCCGGGACACAAACTATGGCTACACCTTC.

The DNA for the CDR3 is TGTGCCAGCAGCTTTTTCTCGACAGCGTCCTACGAGCAGTACTTC. Translated: CASSFFSTASYEQYF. This chain uses TRBV13 with TRBJ2-7; tentative D call: TRBD1 (5 bases). The germline V gene has CDR1 PRHDT and CDR2 FYEKMQ (reference sequence). V dropped 3 bases and J dropped 1 base, with 13 bases sitting between them. This CDR3 is built from 15 residues.

This chain connects TRBV20-1 to TRBJ1-4, with D unclear. Trimming cost V 3 bases and J 7 bases, with 6 bases left between them. From germline, CDR1 is DFQATT and CDR2 SNEGSKA (reference sequence). This CDR3 comprises 11 residues. Written as DNA, the CDR3 is TGCAGTGCTAGCCAGGTTGAAAAACTGTTTTTT. Amino acid sequence: CSASQVEKLFF.

This chain connects TRBV5-5 to TRBJ1-4, with 11 bases matching TRBD1. The length of the CDR3 is 16 residues. The germline CDR1 and CDR2 sequences are SGHKS and YYEKEE (reference sequence). J lost 8 bases, V lost 3 bases, and 9 bases had no gene match. The CDR3 region has the DNA TGTGCCAGCAGCTCGAGGACAGGGGGCAAGGGAGAAAAACTGTTTTTT. As protein: CASSSRTGGKGEKLFF.

The chain employs TRBV5-1 and TRBJ2-7, with D possibly TRBD1 on 6 matching bases. V was shortened by 3 bases and J by 3 bases, with 10 bases between the two germline ends. Germline lookup yields CDR1 SGHRS and CDR2 YFSETQ. This CDR3 contains 13 residues. This chain's CDR3 is CASSSMDSYEQYF. As DNA, the CDR3 is TGCGCCAGCAGCTCAATGGACAGCTACGAGCAGTACTTC.

The chain uses TRBV9 and TRBJ2-4; no clear D gene. The CDR3 length is 14 residues. V gave up 0 bases and J gave up 3 bases, with 7 bases separating them. Germline V gene data show CDR1 as SGDLS and CDR2 as YYNGEE. Here the CDR3 DNA reads TGTGCCAGCAGCGTAGCGAGTAACAAAAACATTCAGTACTTC. Protein sequence: CASSVASNKNIQYF.

This clone was seen a handful of times. CDR3 loop: CASSSLAGGNNEQFF. CDR3 in DNA: TGTGCCAGCAGTTCCCTAGCGGGAGGGAACAATGAGCAGTTCTTC. The chain joins TRBV2 to TRBJ2-1; 12 bases map to TRBD2. The CDR3 runs 15 residues. Germline CDR1 is SNHLY and CDR2 is FYNNEI. J gave up 5 bases and V 5 bases, and 4 bases lay outside the gene matches. The whole variable domain, remainder taken from reference TRBV2 and TRBJ2-1, is EPEVTQTPSHQVTQMGQEVILRCVPISNHLYFYWYRQILGQKVEFLVSFYNNEISEKSEIFDDQFSVERPDGSNFTLKIRSTKLEDSAMYFCASSSLAGGNNEQFFGPGTRLTVL.

The chain couples TRBV6-6 to TRBJ2-1, with 13 bases matching TRBD2. V lost 11 bases, J lost 7 bases, and 5 bases stayed unmatched. There are 13 residues in the CDR3. Per germline, CDR1 MNHNY and CDR2 SVGAGI (reference sequence). This CDR3 is CAAGLAGANEQFF. CDR3 nucleotide sequence: TGTGCCGCCGGACTAGCGGGAGCTAATGAGCAGTTCTTC.

The chain combines TRBV10-1 with TRBJ1-1; 11 bases are shared with TRBD1. Losses at the gene ends were 2 bases for V and 4 bases for J; bases not matched to a gene: 3. Per germline, CDR1 WNHNN and CDR2 SYGVQD (reference sequence). The CDR3 has 15 amino acids. CDR3 nucleotides: TGCGCCAGCAGTGAGGCGGGGACAGGGGGCACTGAAGCTTTCTTT. As protein: CASSEAGTGGTEAFF.

The rearrangement links TRBV5-1 to TRBJ1-2, with 8 bases lining up with TRBD1. The ends lost 2 bases at V and 4 bases at J; junction bases unmatched: 1. The CDR3 length is 13 residues. Germline V lookup: CDR1 SGHRS, CDR2 YFSETQ. CDR3 region: CASSFDRGYGYTF. The CDR3 DNA reads TGCGCCAGCAGCTTTGACAGGGGCTATGGCTACACCTTC.

The genes are TRBV30 and TRBJ1-4; D is unclear. The ends were cut back, 2 bases at V and 5 bases at J, with 9 bases in the middle. The CDR3 runs to 13 residues. CDR1 and CDR2 from the germline V gene are GTSNPN and SVGIG (reference sequence). CDR3 sequence reads: CAWSYSGNEKLFF. In nucleotides, the CDR3 is TGTGCCTGGAGTTACTCGGGAAATGAAAAACTGTTTTTT.

The V and J genes are TRBV6-4 and TRBJ2-1; D is possibly TRBD2 (6 bases). Germline lookup yields CDR1 MRHNA and CDR2 SNTAGT. Trimming removed 0 bases at V and 12 bases at J, with 12 bases between. The CDR3 loop spans 13 amino acids. CDR3 coding DNA: TGTGCCAGCAGTGACTCGATCGGAGGGTCGCAGTTCTTC. The encoded protein is CASSDSIGGSQFF.

The chain joins TRBV11-2 to TRBJ2-1, with D maybe TRBD1 (5 bases). V lost 0 bases and J 10 bases, leaving 10 bases between the germline ends. This CDR3 comprises 13 residues. Germline V CDR1 and CDR2: SGHAT, FQNNGV. CDR3 region: CASSLEGVGEQFF. The CDR3, as DNA: TGTGCCAGCAGCTTAGAAGGGGTGGGAGAGCAGTTCTTC.

On this clone: A read error may account for a junction end that differs from germline. The genes are TRBV11-2 and TRBJ1-2; 7 bases fit TRBD1. The CDR3 spans 13 residues. Germline assignment: CDR1 SGHAT and CDR2 FQNNGV. Here the CDR3 reads CASSLGQNYVYTF. In DNA, the CDR3 is TGTGCCAGCAGCCTGGGACAGAACTATGTCTACACCTTC.

Here the CDR3 reads CASSYSIGTYEQYF. The CDR3 DNA follows: TGTGCCAGCAGTTACTCGATCGGGACCTACGAGCAGTACTTC. This sequence joins TRBV6-5 and TRBJ2-7; a possible D gene is TRBD2 (5 bases). Looked up from germline, CDR1 is MNHEY and CDR2 is SVGAGI. The CDR3 covers 14 residues. The V end lost 0 bases, the J end lost 2 bases, and 8 bases lay between the germline ends.

The CDR3 protein is CASRQVSGNTIYF. CDR3 coding DNA: TGCGCCAGCCGTCAGGTCTCTGGAAACACCATATATTTT. V usage is TRBV5-1 and J usage is TRBJ1-3, with no clear D. The CDR3 is made up of 13 amino acids. Germline assignment: CDR1 SGHRS and CDR2 YFSETQ. Trimming removed 7 bases at V and 0 bases at J, with 8 bases between.

The CDR3 DNA reads as TGTGCCAGCAGCATAACAGGGGGGCCCTACAATGAGCAGTTCTTC. It specifies CASSITGGPYNEQFF. This chain joins TRBV6-5 and TRBJ2-1; 8 nucleotides agree with TRBD1. This CDR3 is built from 15 residues. Germline V gene data show CDR1 as MNHEY and CDR2 as SVGAGI. J lost 2 bases, V lost 6 bases, and 6 bases had no gene match.

The chain carries TRBV10-3 and TRBJ2-7, with 10 nucleotides matching TRBD1. V gave up 3 bases and J gave up 4 bases; unmatched junction bases: 6. Per germline, CDR1 ENHRY and CDR2 SYGVKD. CDR3 length: 15 amino acids. The CDR3 region has the DNA TGTGCCATCAGTGATCCGGACAGGGGGATTTACGAGCAGTACTTC. This codes for CAISDPDRGIYEQYF.

Only a few counts were recorded for this clone. The chain employs TRBV6-1 and TRBJ1-6; TRBD1 might be the D (5 bases). The V gene lost 1 base and the J gene lost 15 bases, with 10 bases spanning the gap. The CDR3 contains 12 residues. CDR1 MNHNS and CDR2 SASEGT come from the germline V gene. The CDR3 reads CASSEETVRLHF. The CDR3 DNA reads as TGTGCCAGCAGTGAAGAGACAGTACGCCTCCACTTT.

The chain joins TRBV9 to TRBJ1-6, with D possibly matching TRBD1 (5 bases). Trimming cost V 0 bases and J 9 bases, with 16 bases left between them. Germline V lookup: CDR1 SGDLS, CDR2 YYNGEE. This CDR3 is built from 16 residues. Here the CDR3 DNA reads TGTGCCAGCAGCGTAGTCCCAGGGATTTTTGGTTCACCCCTCCACTTT. This gives the protein CASSVVPGIFGSPLHF.

The rearrangement uses TRBV7-8 and TRBJ1-1; 7 positions match TRBD1. Looked up from germline, CDR1 is SGHVS and CDR2 is FQNEAQ. The length of the CDR3 is 13 residues. V lost 2 bases and J lost 6; bases outside the gene matches: 3. CDR3 coding DNA: TGTGCCAGCAGCTTAACAGGGGTTGCTGAAGCTTTCTTT. Translation: CASSLTGVAEAFF.

This clone came up once. The rearrangement links TRBV30 to TRBJ2-1, with D possibly matching TRBD2 (6 bases). The V and J ends lost 2 bases and 8 bases respectively, with 7 bases between them. The germline V gene encodes CDR1 GTSNPN and CDR2 SVGIG (reference sequence). This CDR3 is built from 11 residues. The CDR3 is CAWSRLDEQFF. In nucleotides, the CDR3 is TGTGCCTGGAGTCGACTAGATGAGCAGTTCTTC.

The CDR3 DNA follows: TGCGCCAGCAGCTTGACGGGAGTAACGGTGTACGAGCAGTACTTC. Translated, it gives CASSLTGVTVYEQYF. This chain joins TRBV5-1 and TRBJ2-7; weak D call: TRBD2 (6 bases). The V end lost 1 base, the J end lost 4 bases, and 15 bases lay between the germline ends. Germline CDR1 and CDR2: SGHRS and YFSETQ. The CDR3 loop spans 15 amino acids.

The J gene is TRBJ1-1, the V gene TRBV5-1, with 7 nucleotides matching TRBD1. There are 18 residues in the CDR3. V dropped 3 bases and J dropped 6; count of bases not matched to a gene: 20. The germline V gene encodes CDR1 SGHRS and CDR2 YFSETQ. The CDR3 bases are TGCGCCAGCAGCTGTCCGAGACTCCGGGACAGAAGTGGCGCTGAAGCTTTCTTT. It specifies CASSCPRLRDRSGAEAFF.